This entry lists 3 T cell receptor beta chains sequenced from one sample in a study of T cell changes during pregnancy in multiple sclerosis. Assay: immunoSEQ multiplex PCR; the TCRdb copy retains only in-frame clones and omits some. The sample contains fewer than 55,000 clones, about 92% of which appear only once. Material: peripheral blood, obtained after pregnancy. The receptors were gathered from a female donor with multiple sclerosis, enrolled in a pregnancy study.

The CDR3 reads CASSVGDRPPGTF. The DNA for the CDR3 is TGTGCCAGCAGCGTAGGTGACAGGCCCCCCGGGACCTTC. The chain carries TRBV9 and TRBJ1-2, with D maybe TRBD1 (6 bases). This CDR3 is built from 13 residues. Between the trimmed V and J ends, which lost 0 bases and 14 bases, there was a span of 17 bases. CDR1 is SGDLS, CDR2 YYNGEE, per germline.

This chain joins TRBV28 and TRBJ1-2; tentative D call: TRBD1 (5 bases). Trimming stripped 8 bases from V and 4 bases from J, with 17 bases between. This CDR3 region has 14 residues. The germline V gene has CDR1 MDHEN and CDR2 SYDVKM. The CDR3 loop reads CASRRGALSYGYTF. CDR3 sequence (DNA): TGTGCCAGCCGTCGTGGGGCCCTGAGCTATGGCTACACCTTC.

CDR3 residues: CASSLVLGAQEAFF. The CDR3 nucleotides read TGTGCCAGCAGCTTAGTGTTGGGAGCCCAAGAAGCTTTCTTT. V gene TRBV7-9 combines with J gene TRBJ1-1; no clear D gene. V shed 1 base and J shed 8 bases, with 14 bases lying between them. This CDR3 region has 14 residues. Per germline, CDR1 SEHNR and CDR2 FQNEAQ (reference sequence).